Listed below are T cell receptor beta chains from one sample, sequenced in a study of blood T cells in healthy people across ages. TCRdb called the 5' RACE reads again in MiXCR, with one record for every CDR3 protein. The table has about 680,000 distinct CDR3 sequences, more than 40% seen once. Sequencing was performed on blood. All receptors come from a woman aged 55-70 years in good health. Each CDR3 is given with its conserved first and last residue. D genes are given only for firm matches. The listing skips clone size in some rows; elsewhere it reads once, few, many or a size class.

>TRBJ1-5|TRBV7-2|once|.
TGTGCCAGCAGCTTAGGTCGTGAGCCCCAGCATTTT
CASSLGREPQHF
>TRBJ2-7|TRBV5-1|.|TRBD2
TGCGCCAGCACGAGGGGACTAGCGGGCGACGAGCAGTACTTC
CASTRGLAGDEQYF
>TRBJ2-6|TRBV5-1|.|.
TGCGCCAGCAGCTTGGGGGCCGCCAACGTCCAGACTTTC
CASSLGAANVQTF
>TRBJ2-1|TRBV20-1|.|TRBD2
TGCAGTGCTAGGGGGCAAGGGCAAGCGGGAGGGCCATCCTACAATGAGCAGTTCTTC
CSARGQGQAGGPSYNEQFF
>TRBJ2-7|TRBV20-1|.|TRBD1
TGCAGTGCCCCACGGACAGGGAATACCTACGAGCAGTACTTC
CSAPRTGNTYEQYF
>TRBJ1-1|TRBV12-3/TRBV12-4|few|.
TGTGCCAGCAGGCCCCACAGGGTCGGCACTGAAGCTTTCTTT
CASRPHRVGTEAFF
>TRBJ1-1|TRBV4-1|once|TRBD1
TGCGCCTGCAGCCAAGTGGGAGCAGGGGGAGGTTTAACTGAAGCTTTCTTT
CACSQVGAGGGLTEAFF
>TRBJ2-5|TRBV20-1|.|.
TGCAGTGCGTACGTCCAAGAGACCCAGTACTTC
CSAYVQETQYF
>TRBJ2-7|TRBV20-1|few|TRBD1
TGCAGTGCGAGCGGTGGGACAGGATACACCGAGCAGTACTTC
CSASGGTGYTEQYF
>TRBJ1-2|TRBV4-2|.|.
TGTGCCAGCAGCCAAGTTGTGGAAAATAACTATGGCTACACCTTC
CASSQVVENNYGYTF
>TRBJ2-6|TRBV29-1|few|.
TGCAGCGTTGAAGATACGGTGGAGACCGGGGCCAACGTCCTGACTTTC
CSVEDTVETGANVLTF
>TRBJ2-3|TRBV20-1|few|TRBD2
TGCAGTGCTATACTAGCGAGGACAGATACGCAGTATTTT
CSAILARTDTQYF
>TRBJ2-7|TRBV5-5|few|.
TGTGCCAGCAGCTTCGATATCACCCGGAAAAACGAGCAGTACTTC
CASSFDITRKNEQYF
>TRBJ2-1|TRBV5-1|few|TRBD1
TGCGCCAGCAGCCCCGACAGGGTGGCATCCTACAATGAGCAGTTCTTC
CASSPDRVASYNEQFF
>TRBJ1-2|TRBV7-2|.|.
TGTGCCAGCAGTCTGGAGAGGGAGTCTGGCTACACCTTC
CASSLERESGYTF
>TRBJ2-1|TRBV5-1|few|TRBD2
TGCGCCAGCAGACCTACTAGCGGGAGTCACAATGAGCAGTTCTTC
CASRPTSGSHNEQFF